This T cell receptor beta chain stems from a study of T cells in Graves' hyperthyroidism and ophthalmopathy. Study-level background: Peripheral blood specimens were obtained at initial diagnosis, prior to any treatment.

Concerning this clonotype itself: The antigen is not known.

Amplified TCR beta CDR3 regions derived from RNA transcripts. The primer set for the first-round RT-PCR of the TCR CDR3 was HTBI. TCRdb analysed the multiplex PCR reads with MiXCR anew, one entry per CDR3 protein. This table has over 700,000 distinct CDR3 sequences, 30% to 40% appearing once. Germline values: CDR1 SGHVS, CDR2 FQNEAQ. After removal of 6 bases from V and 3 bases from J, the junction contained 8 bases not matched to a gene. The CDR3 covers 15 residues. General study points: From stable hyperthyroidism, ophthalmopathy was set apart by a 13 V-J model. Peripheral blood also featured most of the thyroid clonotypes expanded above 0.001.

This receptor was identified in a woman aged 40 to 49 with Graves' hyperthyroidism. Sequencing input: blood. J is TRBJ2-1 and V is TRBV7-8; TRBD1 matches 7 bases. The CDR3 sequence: CASRRTGPYYNEQFF. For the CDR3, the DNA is TGTGCCAGCAGGCGGACAGGTCCTTACTACAATGAGCAGTTCTTC.